A selection of T cell receptor beta chains follows, all from one sample in a study of blood T cells in healthy people across ages. TCRdb re-called the 5' RACE reads with MiXCR, one entry per CDR3 protein. Of some 640,000 distinct CDR3 sequences in the sample, roughly 50% are singletons; the top ten hold 25% to 35%. The sequenced sample consisted of blood. These receptors were taken from a woman aged 60 to 75 in good health. The CDR3 runs from the conserved cysteine through the conserved F or W. D genes are given only for firm matches. Rows give clone size only sometimes, using once, few, many, or a class for an expanded clone.

-	-	TRBJ1-6	TRBV28	CASTGGGRSNSPLHF	TGTGCCAGCACCGGAGGCGGCAGGTCGAATTCACCCCTCCACTTT
-	-	TRBJ2-5	TRBV20-1	CSASGVGVNQETQYF	TGCAGTGCTAGCGGGGTAGGGGTTAACCAAGAGACCCAGTACTTC
-	-	TRBJ2-1	TRBV2	CASKSDPPRYNEQFF	TGTGCCAGCAAAAGTGACCCGCCGAGATACAATGAGCAGTTCTTC
-	-	TRBJ1-1	TRBV29-1	CSVALETANTEAFF	TGCAGCGTCGCCCTGGAGACAGCAAACACTGAAGCTTTCTTT
-	-	TRBJ1-2	TRBV29-1	CSVQGTNYGYTF	TGCAGCGTACAGGGTACCAACTATGGCTACACCTTC
-	-	TRBJ2-3	TRBV11-2	CASSSQGGTQYF	TGTGCCAGCAGCTCCCAGGGGGGTACGCAGTATTTT
TRBD1	-	TRBJ2-1	TRBV6-5	CASSDPDRESEQFF	TGTGCCAGCAGTGATCCGGACAGGGAGAGTGAGCAGTTCTTC
-	-	TRBJ1-1	TRBV19	CASSIFENTEAFF	TGTGCCAGTAGTATTTTCGAGAACACTGAAGCTTTCTTT
-	-	TRBJ1-1	TRBV6-5	CASSSIGLGSRLPTEAFF	TGTGCCAGCAGTTCCATAGGGTTAGGGTCTCGCTTACCAACTGAAGCTTTCTTT
-	-	TRBJ2-7	TRBV3-1	CASSQDGLVYEQYF	TGTGCCAGCAGCCAAGATGGGCTAGTCTACGAGCAGTACTTC
-	many	TRBJ2-5	TRBV5-1	CASSLFPSGLYQETQYF	TGCGCCAGCAGCTTGTTCCCGTCAGGTTTGTACCAAGAGACCCAGTACTTC
-	-	TRBJ1-1	TRBV5-5	CASRVGQQNTEAFF	TGTGCCAGCAGGGTGGGGCAGCAAAACACTGAAGCTTTCTTT
TRBD1	-	TRBJ2-1	TRBV12-3/TRBV12-4	CASSLVQGADEQFF	TGTGCCAGCAGTCTAGTTCAGGGGGCCGATGAGCAGTTCTTC
-	-	TRBJ1-6	TRBV7-4	CASSPQQGVRVNSPLHF	TGTGCCAGCAGCCCACAACAGGGAGTACGGGTCAATTCACCCCTCCACTTT
-	-	TRBJ2-6	TRBV6-1	CASSAPRGGAWVSGANVLTF	TGTGCCAGCAGTGCTCCGAGGGGGGGCGCTTGGGTTTCTGGGGCCAACGTCCTGACTTTC
-	few	TRBJ2-7	TRBV4-3	CASSQGAASYEQYF	TGCGCCAGCAGCCAAGGAGCGGCCTCCTACGAGCAGTACTTC
-	many	TRBJ1-4	TRBV20-1	CSALGQEKLFF	TGCAGTGCCCTTGGACAGGAAAAACTGTTTTTT
-	few	TRBJ2-3	TRBV20-1	CSARPARRTDTQYF	TGCAGTGCTAGGCCAGCCCGCCGGACAGATACGCAGTATTTT
-	few	TRBJ2-4	TRBV5-1	CASSSDLVAKNIQYF	TGCGCCAGCAGCTCAGATTTGGTAGCCAAAAACATTCAGTACTTC
TRBD1	-	TRBJ1-4	TRBV25-1	CASSDPNRGNEKLFF	TGTGCCAGCAGTGATCCCAACAGGGGTAATGAAAAACTGTTTTTT
TRBD1	-	TRBJ2-3	TRBV7-9	CPSSHDRGQRDTQYF	TGTCCCAGCAGCCACGACAGGGGGCAGCGAGATACGCAGTATTTT
-	-	TRBJ2-1	TRBV11-2	CASSFGQVLRNEQFF	TGTGCCAGCAGCTTCGGGCAGGTACTACGCAATGAGCAGTTCTTC
-	few	TRBJ2-5	TRBV20-1	CSAFHRDGETQYF	TGCAGTGCTTTCCACCGGGACGGCGAGACCCAGTACTTC
-	-	TRBJ2-4	TRBV28	CASSLKTGRNIQYF	TGTGCCAGCAGTTTAAAGACGGGCCGAAACATTCAGTACTTC
TRBD1	-	TRBJ2-7	TRBV28	CASSTARDSDQGYEQYF	TGTGCCAGCAGTACGGCCCGGGACAGCGACCAAGGGTACGAGCAGTACTTC
TRBD1	-	TRBJ1-3	TRBV20-1	CSARDGDRGGNTIYF	TGCAGTGCTAGAGATGGAGACAGGGGTGGAAACACCATATATTTT
-	-	TRBJ1-1	TRBV6-5	CASRGRGGTEAFF	TGTGCCAGCAGGGGACGGGGGGGCACTGAAGCTTTCTTT
TRBD1	few	TRBJ1-2	TRBV5-1	CASSLSWTGDGYTF	TGCGCCAGCAGCTTGTCTTGGACAGGGGATGGCTACACCTTC
TRBD2	-	TRBJ2-2	TRBV6-5	CASSYSASGNTGELFF	TGTGCCAGCAGTTACTCCGCTAGCGGTAATACCGGGGAGCTGTTTTTT
TRBD1	-	TRBJ1-1	TRBV10-3	CAISSTGGSDTEAFF	TGTGCCATCAGTTCCACAGGGGGCTCGGACACTGAAGCTTTCTTT
TRBD2	-	TRBJ2-1	TRBV20-1	CSAQPIAGGNGNEQFF	TGCAGTGCCCAGCCAATAGCGGGAGGGAATGGGAATGAGCAGTTCTTC
TRBD2	few	TRBJ2-7	TRBV7-6	CASSSLAGGLGEQYF	TGTGCCAGCAGCTCCCTAGCGGGAGGGCTCGGCGAGCAGTACTTC
TRBD2	-	TRBJ2-1	TRBV11-3	CARGAGGRDNEQFF	TGTGCCAGGGGTGCTGGCGGGAGGGATAATGAGCAGTTCTTC
-	many	TRBJ2-7	TRBV29-1	CSVVAGMIEQYF	TGCAGCGTTGTCGCAGGGATGATCGAGCAGTACTTC
-	-	TRBJ2-7	TRBV20-1	CSARDLRGHEQYF	TGCAGTGCTAGAGATCTGCGTGGCCACGAGCAGTACTTC
TRBD2	-	TRBJ2-7	TRBV12-3/TRBV12-4	CASRMTSGRGEQYF	TGTGCCAGCAGGATGACTAGCGGGAGAGGCGAGCAGTACTTC
-	many	TRBJ1-2	TRBV13	CASSRPRVFYGYTF	TGTGCCAGCAGCCGCCCCAGGGTCTTCTATGGCTACACCTTC
-	-	TRBJ1-2	TRBV30	CAWISSGPGYTF	TGTGCCTGGATAAGCTCAGGCCCTGGCTACACCTTC
TRBD1	-	TRBJ2-1	TRBV5-6	CASSWGQSNEQFF	TGTGCCAGCAGCTGGGGACAGTCCAATGAGCAGTTCTTC
TRBD2	-	TRBJ2-3	TRBV5-1	CASSSSGTSATTQYF	TGCGCCAGCAGCTCCTCCGGGACTAGCGCGACTACGCAGTATTTT